These 12 T cell receptor beta chains originate from one sample sequenced in a study of T cell repertoires and HLA-DP antigens. These receptors have no known antigen. Measured with immunoSEQ multiplex PCR; TCRdb has only the in-frame clones, and not every one. In the table there are about 89,000 clones, around nine tenths of which are singletons. Specimen: CD4+ T cells from PBMCs. The receptor set was obtained from a man aged 50-60 years in good health and CMV-seronegative.

The chain has TRBV18 and TRBJ1-3, with 7 bases fitting TRBD1. CDR1 KGHSH and CDR2 LQKENI come from the germline V gene. The CDR3 is made up of 15 amino acids. Germline trimming cut 3 bases from V and 3 bases from J; bases unmatched to any gene: 5. The CDR3 DNA reads TGTGCCAGCTCACCTACAGGGGATCTTGGAAACACCATATATTTT. Translation gives CASSPTGDLGNTIYF.

The chain is built from TRBV6-5 and TRBJ2-1; possible D gene TRBD1, 6 bases. V lost 5 bases and J 2 bases, leaving 13 bases between the germline ends. Germline assignment: CDR1 MNHEY and CDR2 SVGAGI. This CDR3 spans 15 amino acids. As DNA, the CDR3 is TGTGCCAGCAGTCTGACAGGCTTTGCCTACAATGAGCAGTTCTTC. Translation: CASSLTGFAYNEQFF.

The chain carries TRBV7-2 and TRBJ2-1, with 14 bases that match TRBD2. CDR1 and CDR2 (germline): SGHTA, FQGNSA. This CDR3 is 15 amino acids long. After removal of 2 bases from V and 9 bases from J, the junction contained 3 bases not matched to a gene. The CDR3 DNA reads TGTGCCAGCAGCTTAACTGGACTAGCGGGAGGTGAGCAGTTCTTC. It encodes CASSLTGLAGGEQFF.

The chain combines TRBV7-9 with TRBJ2-1; tentatively, D is TRBD2 (5 bases). CDR3 size: 14 residues. V dropped 0 bases and J dropped 7 bases, with 10 bases sitting between them. From germline, CDR1 is SEHNR and CDR2 FQNEAQ (reference sequence). The CDR3 sequence is CASSLARPGNEQFF. Written as DNA, the CDR3 is TGTGCCAGCAGCTTAGCCAGGCCGGGGAATGAGCAGTTCTTC. The variable domain in full, completed from reference TRBV7-9 and TRBJ2-1, reads DTGVSQNPRHKITKRGQNVTFRCDPISEHNRLYWYRQTLGQGPEFLTYFQNEAQLEKSRLLSDRFSAERPKGSFSTLEIQRTEQGDSAMYLCASSLARPGNEQFFGPGTRLTVL.

This chain joins TRBV6-1 and TRBJ2-3; TRBD2 matches 7 bases. The V gene end was trimmed by 6 bases and the J gene end by 1 base; junction bases not matched to a gene: 7. Germline V gene data show CDR1 as MNHNS and CDR2 as SASEGT. The CDR3 has 15 amino acids. As DNA, the CDR3 is TGTGCCAGCAGCCGGGGGGTACAGGGCACAGATACGCAGTATTTT. It is translated as CASSRGVQGTDTQYF.

V gene TRBV28 combines with J gene TRBJ2-1, with D possibly TRBD2 on 6 matching bases. The CDR3 loop spans 15 amino acids. Trimming took 2 bases from V and 0 from J, leaving 8 bases between them. Germline V gives CDR1 MDHEN, CDR2 SYDVKM. CDR3 amino acids: CASSLGGSSYNEQFF. CDR3 nucleotides: TGTGCCAGCAGTTTAGGGGGGAGCTCCTACAATGAGCAGTTCTTC.

This rearrangement joins TRBV28 to TRBJ1-1, with D possibly being TRBD1 (5 bases). Germline CDR1 is MDHEN and CDR2 is SYDVKM. The CDR3 consists of 14 residues. Between the trimmed V and J ends, which lost 8 bases and 5 bases, there was a span of 18 bases. The CDR3 DNA follows: TGTGCCAGCCTTCCGGGACGGCTGAGGACTGAAGCTTTCTTT. This encodes CASLPGRLRTEAFF.

The chain carries TRBV30 and TRBJ2-7; 7 nucleotides agree with TRBD1. V was clipped by 2 bases and J by 0 bases; unmatched bases: 16. Per the germline V gene, CDR1 is GTSNPN and CDR2 is SVGIG (reference sequence). This CDR3 region has 18 residues. In DNA form, the CDR3 reads TGTGCCTGGAGTTCGTGGGACAGCTTACCTAGACGCTCCTACGAGCAGTACTTC. It translates to CAWSSWDSLPRRSYEQYF.

This clone was observed a few times. The chain carries TRBV5-6 and TRBJ2-1; tentatively, D is TRBD2 (7 bases). This CDR3 is built from 18 residues. V lost 4 bases and J 3 bases, leaving 23 bases between the germline ends. Germline CDR1 reads SGHDT; CDR2 reads YYEEEE. CDR3 amino acids: CASSLSAGGADSYNEQFF. CDR3 DNA: TGTGCCAGCAGCCTCAGTGCTGGGGGGGCCGACAGCTACAATGAGCAGTTCTTC.

Of note for this clone: The sample holds other DNA sequences that translate to the same CDR3. This sequence joins TRBV6-5 and TRBJ1-2; 10 bases are a match to TRBD1. CDR1 is MNHEY, CDR2 SVGAGI, per germline. The ends lost 2 bases at V and 5 bases at J; junction bases unmatched: 8. CDR3 length equals 16 residues. The CDR3 spells CASSYVRTGGGYGYTF. The CDR3 DNA reads as TGTGCCAGCAGTTACGTTAGGACAGGGGGAGGGTATGGCTACACCTTC.

The rearrangement links TRBV19 to TRBJ1-5, with D possibly matching TRBD1 (5 bases). The CDR3 sequence is 16 residues long. V gave up 6 bases and J gave up 1 base, with 16 bases separating them. The germline CDR1 and CDR2 sequences are LNHDA and SQIVND (reference sequence). CDR3 sequence reads: CASRTVGGESNQPQHF. The CDR3 bases are TGTGCCAGTAGAACGGTGGGGGGGGAAAGCAATCAGCCCCAGCATTTT.

The chain couples TRBV27 to TRBJ2-1; TRBD2 agrees at 9 bases. Germline CDR1 reads MNHEY; CDR2 reads SMNVEV (reference sequence). Germline trimming cut 7 bases from V and 0 bases from J; bases unmatched to any gene: 10. The CDR3 sequence is 17 residues long. Here the CDR3 reads CASTLAGRPSSYNEQFF. CDR3 DNA: TGTGCCAGCACGCTAGCGGGGAGGCCCAGCTCCTACAATGAGCAGTTCTTC.